Shown below are 21 T cell receptor beta chains from a single sample sequenced in a study of diagnostic markers for celiac disease. TCRdb re-called the reads, yielding one record per CDR3 amino acid sequence without DNA. The sample includes some 450 distinct CDR3 sequences. The material sequenced was either unsorted cells or a sorted T cell fraction (not recorded which). The receptors originated from a human donor.

This clonotype is medium-sized by frequency. The chain links TRBV5-5 to TRBJ2-3; TCRdb returns TRBD1, unconfirmable since there is no DNA. The CDR3 has 13 residues. The germline CDR1 and CDR2 sequences are SGHKS and YYEKEE (reference sequence). CDR3 loop: CASSPGGGNLPYF.

This clonotype is classed as medium-sized by frequency. The rearrangement uses TRBV5-6 and TRBJ1-2. This CDR3 has 12 residues. CDR1 and CDR2 (germline): SGHDT, YYEEEE. Here the CDR3 reads CASSLGEEGYTF.

This chain joins TRBV29-1 and TRBJ2-7; the TRBD1 assignment by TCRdb is unverifiable without DNA. The CDR3 runs 13 residues. Germline V CDR1 and CDR2: SQVTM, ANQGSEA. This chain's CDR3 is CSVRDRGSYEQYF.

The chain links TRBV7-2 to TRBJ2-3; TCRdb picks TRBD2, but there is no DNA to check that call. The CDR3 is made up of 18 amino acids. Germline V gene sequence: CDR1 SGHTA, CDR2 FQGNSA. The CDR3 region is CASSSRGSGRAGADTQYF.

Judged by frequency, this clonotype is large. V gene TRBV19 combines with J gene TRBJ1-5; TCRdb's assignment of TRBD1 cannot be checked, as there is no DNA. This CDR3 region has 17 residues. The germline V gene encodes CDR1 LNHDA and CDR2 SQIVND (reference sequence). CDR3: CASSTSGQGLRNQPQHF.

This clonotype shows up as medium-sized by frequency. The rearrangement joins TRBV4-3 to TRBJ2-7; no DNA is available, so the TRBD1 call from TCRdb remains unchecked. CDR1 is LGHNA, CDR2 YSLEER, per germline. CDR3 length equals 15 residues. This CDR3 reads CASSLIPGQGAEQYF.

This clonotype shows up as large (0.1 to 1%) by frequency. The chain employs TRBV30 and TRBJ1-2. The germline V gene has CDR1 GTSNPN and CDR2 SVGIG (reference sequence). This CDR3 comprises 13 residues. CDR3 sequence reads: CAWRTGPSYGYTF.

By frequency, this clonotype registers medium-sized (0.01 to 0.1%). The chain has TRBV12-3 or TRBV12-4 and TRBJ2-3; lacking DNA, the TRBD2 call made by TCRdb goes unchecked. This CDR3 region has 17 residues. CDR3 amino acids: CASSPLGGSGGQDTQYF.

This rearrangement joins TRBV18 to TRBJ2-7; TCRdb outputs TRBD1, but without DNA this stays unchecked. Germline CDR1 KGHSH, CDR2 LQKENI. The CDR3 length is 13 residues. CDR3 residues: CASSPDRDYEQYF.

The chain has TRBV4-3 and TRBJ2-7; TCRdb lists TRBD1, though no DNA is available to test this call. Germline V gene lookup returns CDR1 LGHNA and CDR2 YSLEER. The CDR3 has 15 residues. CDR3 region: CASSPSWGSSYEQYF.

By frequency, this clonotype registers large (0.1 to 1%). The chain's CDR3 is CAIHAGGAATEAFF. V is TRBV10-3 and J is TRBJ1-1; TCRdb's D call of TRBD1 is untestable without DNA. Germline CDR1 reads ENHRY; CDR2 reads SYGVKD. The CDR3 contains 14 residues.

This clonotype is deemed large by its frequency. The chain carries TRBV7-9 and TRBJ1-2; the D call from TCRdb, TRBD1, cannot be confirmed without DNA. The CDR3 sequence is 14 residues long. CDR1 is SEHNR and CDR2 is FQNEAQ in the germline V gene (reference sequence). CDR3 loop: CASSTYSGVTGYTF.

This clonotype registers hyperexpanded by frequency. CDR3 region: CASSQGEVTGELFF. The rearrangement uses TRBV4-2 and TRBJ2-2; the TCRdb D gene call, TRBD1, has no DNA to confirm it. There are 14 residues in the CDR3. CDR1 is LGHNA, CDR2 YNFKEQ, per germline.

In terms of frequency, this clonotype is hyperexpanded. The chain has TRBV10-3 and TRBJ1-6; TCRdb returns TRBD1, unconfirmable since there is no DNA. Germline V gene sequence: CDR1 ENHRY, CDR2 SYGVKD. The CDR3 runs to 14 residues. CDR3 sequence reads: CAISLGGAGSPLHF.

By frequency, this clonotype registers large (0.1 to 1%). V and J are TRBV20-1 and TRBJ2-1; the TCRdb call, TRBD1, lacks DNA for checking. Germline CDR1 reads DFQATT; CDR2 reads SNEGSKA (reference sequence). The CDR3 has 15 amino acids. CDR3 loop: CSASRRGDQGNEQFF.

This clonotype is labeled medium-sized (0.01 to 0.1%) based on frequency. This chain joins TRBV5-8 and TRBJ2-1; as DNA is missing, the TRBD1 call by TCRdb cannot be tested. The CDR3 has 13 amino acids. CDR1 and CDR2 (germline): SGHTS, YDEGEE. CDR3 sequence reads: CASSRDRGYEQFF.

The rearrangement uses TRBV7-2 and TRBJ2-3; TCRdb lists TRBD2, though no DNA is available to test this call. This CDR3 has 16 residues. Germline CDR1 reads SGHTA; CDR2 reads FQGNSA. CDR3 sequence reads: CASSPDLAGGPRTQYF.

The chain uses TRBV30 and TRBJ2-3; TCRdb's D call, TRBD2, is unchecked because there is no DNA. CDR1 and CDR2 (germline): GTSNPN, SVGIG (reference sequence). This CDR3 spans 15 amino acids. CDR3 protein: CAWRVRSGSADTQYF. Combining the CDR3 with reference TRBV30 and TRBJ2-3 gives the whole variable domain SQTIHQWPATLVQPVGSPLSLECTVEGTSNPNLYWYRQAAGRGLQLLFYSVGIGQISSEVPQNLSASRPQDRQFILSSKKLLLSDSGFYLCAWRVRSGSADTQYFGPGTRLTVL.

The CDR3 spells CASSKVGGTTEAFF. The chain has TRBV9 and TRBJ1-1; TCRdb proposes TRBD1, but this gene call is untestable without DNA. The CDR3 is 14 amino acids. Germline lookup yields CDR1 SGDLS and CDR2 YYNGEE.

Measured by frequency, this clonotype is medium-sized. V is TRBV4-2 and J is TRBJ2-5; the D gene TCRdb calls, TRBD1, cannot be checked with no DNA. Looked up from germline, CDR1 is LGHNA and CDR2 is YNFKEQ. This CDR3 region has 17 residues. The CDR3 here is CASSQDKLGTGGETQYF.

This clonotype is identified as medium-sized from frequency. This rearrangement joins TRBV10-3 to TRBJ2-1; TCRdb gives TRBD1 as the D gene, but with no DNA this cannot be confirmed. CDR1 and CDR2 (germline): ENHRY, SYGVKD. There are 14 residues in the CDR3. The CDR3 reads CAISDPGGVGEQFF.